This T cell receptor (beta chain) stems from a study of CD8 T cells in ankylosing spondylitis. Worth noting for this clonotype: The antigen remains unidentified.

Study-level results: A TCR beta motif made of about 8 highly homologous variants seemed typical of ankylosing spondylitis blood. The clones that were linked to disease were reported to be significantly enriched in matched synovial fluid samples from ankylosing spondylitis patients.

CDR1 is GTSNPN, CDR2 SVGIG, per germline (reference sequence). CDR3 size: 15 residues. V lost 0 bases, J lost 1 base, and 9 bases lay in between. Scientists made TCR beta libraries using quantitative 5'-RACE with molecular barcodes. TCRdb passed the 5' RACE reads through MiXCR, listing each CDR3 protein once. The data contain about 800,000 distinct CDR3 sequences, 12% of them singletons. Material for sequencing was blood, either unsorted or a sorted T cell fraction (not recorded which). This chain connects TRBV30 to TRBJ2-2; tentatively, D is TRBD1 (6 bases). This receptor was identified in a male donor with ankylosing spondylitis. CDR3 bases: TGTGCCTGGAGTGTAAAACAGGGGAACACCGGGGAGCTGTTTTTT. Amino acids: CAWSVKQGNTGELFF.